Many counts were recorded for the clone carrying this T cell receptor beta chain. The antigen is undetermined. Germline assignment: CDR1 MNHEY and CDR2 SMNVEV (reference sequence). The CDR3 is made up of 16 amino acids. Trimming left V 6 bases short and J 3 bases short, with 17 bases between. These data come from a study of identical twins. Study-level points and caveats: Excess twin sharing in beta out-of-frame sequences was weaker. Out-of-frame alpha sequences shared by twins showed excess low generation probability. Zero-insertion analyses might be partly confounded by invariant T cells like MAIT and iNKT. Twin sharing of out-of-frame TCR alpha was underestimated by models in monozygotic pairs.

Using its own MiXCR run on the 5' RACE reads, TCRdb lists one record per CDR3 protein. Here the sample spans about 150,000 distinct CDR3 sequences, around 3.4% being singletons. The clonotype comes from a young man in good health. Specimen: memory T cells sorted from blood. The chain is built from TRBV27 and TRBJ1-4; D may be TRBD1 (6 bases). The CDR3 DNA reads as TGTGCCAGCAGCCGGAGGGGGGGGCCTTCTAATGAAAAACTGTTTTTT. Translated: CASSRRGGPSNEKLFF.